These T cell receptor beta chains were read from a single sample in a study of blood T cell repertoires in COVID-19. Sequencing was performed with immunoSEQ multiplex PCR; in TCRdb, only in-frame clones are kept and a portion is missing. The sample records fewer than 400,000 clones, 70% to 90% being singletons. Sequences were obtained from PBMCs or T cells enriched from blood (not recorded which). These receptors originate from a man aged 25-45 years who had recovered from COVID-19. CDR3s include the opening cysteine and the closing phenylalanine or tryptophan. A D gene is named only where the DNA matches it firmly. Not every row has a clone size; where given, it reads once, few, many or a size class.

TGTGCCAGTACCGGCGGGGTCCAAGAGACCCAGTACTTC,CASTGGVQETQYF,TRBV18,NA,NA,TRBJ2-5
TGTGCCAGCAGACGGAACCCGGGACAGGAACGCGGAAACACCATATATTTT,CASRRNPGQERGNTIYF,TRBV27,TRBD1,NA,TRBJ1-3
TGCGCCAGCAGTGGAGGACAGGGGGCGCGGGTCACTGAAGCTTTCTTT,CASSGGQGARVTEAFF,TRBV10-1,TRBD1,once,TRBJ1-1
TGTGCCAGCAGCGCCGGGACAGGGGTTAACTACGAGCAGTACTTC,CASSAGTGVNYEQYF,TRBV27,TRBD1,NA,TRBJ2-7
TGCGCCAGCACCCCTAGGGGACAGCCCGACTACGAGCAGTACTTC,CASTPRGQPDYEQYF,TRBV5-1,TRBD1,once,TRBJ2-7
TGTGCCAGCAGCCCCGGGATGAAAGAGACCCAGTACTTC,CASSPGMKETQYF,TRBV7-8,NA,NA,TRBJ2-5
TGTGCCAGCAGCTTAGCGGGACTAGCGGGAGTCGGCGGGGAGCTGTTTTTT,CASSLAGLAGVGGELFF,TRBV13,TRBD2,NA,TRBJ2-2
TGTGCCAGCAGCCAAGCCGGCGTCGACGGACAGTACTCTGGGGCCAACGTCCTGACTTTC,CASSQAGVDGQYSGANVLTF,TRBV3-1/TRBV3-2,NA,NA,TRBJ2-6
TGTGCCAGCTCACCGGGGACAGGGGATGAAAAACTGTTTTTT,CASSPGTGDEKLFF,TRBV18,TRBD1,NA,TRBJ1-4
TGTGCCTGGAACCCAGGGTCCAACTCTGGAAACACCATATATTTT,CAWNPGSNSGNTIYF,TRBV30,NA,NA,TRBJ1-3
TGTGCCAGCTCACCACCGGAGACCTACACTGAAGCTTTCTTT,CASSPPETYTEAFF,TRBV18,NA,many,TRBJ1-1
TGCGCCAGCAGCTTGCTTTATCGGCGCGGAGAGACCCAGTACTTC,CASSLLYRRGETQYF,TRBV5-1,NA,NA,TRBJ2-5
TGTGCCAGCAGTTTATCGGTGAGCAATCAGCCCCAGCATTTT,CASSLSVSNQPQHF,TRBV28,NA,NA,TRBJ1-5
TGTGCCAGCAGTCTCCGGGACAGCCTGACCTACGAGCAGTACTTC,CASSLRDSLTYEQYF,TRBV6-5,TRBD1,NA,TRBJ2-7
TGTGCCAGCAGCTGGGGACAGGGGGCCAACGTCCTGACTTTC,CASSWGQGANVLTF,TRBV6-5,TRBD1,few,TRBJ2-6
TGTGCCTGGGCAAGACAGTCAGGCAACGAGCAGTTCTTC,CAWARQSGNEQFF,TRBV30,NA,NA,TRBJ2-1